This TCR beta chain derives from a study of draining lymph node invasion in breast cancer (dated by TCRdb to 2020 to 2021). Broadly, across the study: Metastasis in lymph nodes was diagnosed using histology and cytokeratin immunohistochemistry and was confirmed with EpCAM/CD45 flow cytometry. From every patient, the primary tumor plus matched non-invaded and tumor-invaded tumor-draining lymph nodes were collected, and both Treg and Tconv subsets were profiled. In a separate targeted assay, sorted memory regulatory T cells and memory conventional CD4 T cells were compared across breast cancer tissues by bulk TCR-beta CDR3 sequencing. Lymph nodes from about 5 patients were covered by the separate targeted TCR sequencing, and for three of those patients the primary tumors were sequenced as well. Here is what the overall study found, with its caveats: Tracking of the top-100 tumor clones could be carried out in just a couple of patients. Some of the top 100 tumor clones were detected in invaded and non-invaded nodes, and this detection was taken to suggest recirculation between tumor and draining nodes. In the targeted TCR-seq data, Tregs appeared more clonally expanded than Tconvs in all tissues, and both subsets were less diverse in tumor than lymph nodes. TCRs shared between the Treg and Tconv subsets were viewed as suggestive of, but not proof of, a common clonal origin. Roughly 13-25% of Treg TCRs were shared with Tconvs per tissue, interpreted as suggesting peripheral Treg induction. The data could not resolve whether Treg conversion took place in a given organ or whether converted Tregs recirculated between nodes and tumor.

Spanning cysteine to phenylalanine, the CDR3 consists of 15 amino acids. CDR3 DNA is the only sequence kept; it has 45 bases, read in frame from the first base. Relative to germline, V is 5 bases shorter and J is 0 bases shorter, with 13 bases between their ends. CDR1 and CDR2 (SGHDN, FVKESK) derive from the germline V gene. Memory conventional CD4 T cells were sorted as CD4+ CD45RA- CD25- cells. Each tumor-draining lymph node was classified as non-invaded if metastatic tumor cells were absent and as invaded if metastatic tumor cells were present. Before staining and sorting, T cells were pre-enriched using a Miltenyi Pan T Cell isolation kit. Primary tumors were characterized by immunohistochemistry for estrogen receptor, progesterone receptor, HER2 and Ki-67. Fresh surgical tissue was processed within a few hours after surgery by being cut into small fragments. The tissue fragments were digested enzymatically for more than 15 minutes with Liberase TL plus DNase and were then passed through a 40-micrometer strainer. After DAPI live/dead staining, cells were sorted on a BD FACS Aria II, reaching roughly 97-99% purity. The sorted cells were lysed in TCL buffer, and a Norgen Single Cell RNA purification kit, including DNase treatment, was used to purify the RNA.

The library was generated by bulk RNA-seq. The listed sequencing device is Illumina HiSeq 2500. Per the original workflow: For the separate targeted TCR-seq dataset, CDR3 sequences were extracted and quantified from raw reads using MiXCR version 2.1.5 with default parameters. In the separate targeted TCR-seq dataset, TCR-beta clones were defined by the combination of V gene, J gene and CDR3 sequence. In the separate targeted TCR-seq dataset, clones with fewer than three counts were removed, then only the 90% most strongly expressed clones per sample were retained. For each tissue in the separate targeted TCR-seq dataset, Treg-Tconv overlap was calculated by dividing the number of shared clones by the total number of Treg clones and multiplying by 100. In-frame beta chains were kept once TCRdb had trimmed the public reads at Q25 with fastp and called clones with MiXCR. Every distinct CDR3 protein forms one entry, paired with its most common genes and DNA. The V and J calls follow TCRdb's processing rather than the paper's. Present in this sample are a few thousand distinct CDR3 sequences, roughly 85% of which were seen just once. The top ten constitute roughly 1.5% of the sample.

In the case of this clonotype: Its antigen is unknown. No base-level quality is on record; no much larger clone is a single base apart.

The TCR originated in a female donor with luminal breast cancer. Sequenced input: sorted memory CD4+ effector T cells from a lymph node. The cell subset or site label corresponds to: CD45RA-negative sorted CD4+ T cells (memory Tconv or effector/memory Treg). Recombination connected TRBV14 to TRBJ1-2, with no reliable assignment of the D segment. The DNA is TGTGCCAGCAGCAAGACCGCAGACCCTAACTATGGCTACACCTTC. Its protein product is CASSKTADPNYGYTF.